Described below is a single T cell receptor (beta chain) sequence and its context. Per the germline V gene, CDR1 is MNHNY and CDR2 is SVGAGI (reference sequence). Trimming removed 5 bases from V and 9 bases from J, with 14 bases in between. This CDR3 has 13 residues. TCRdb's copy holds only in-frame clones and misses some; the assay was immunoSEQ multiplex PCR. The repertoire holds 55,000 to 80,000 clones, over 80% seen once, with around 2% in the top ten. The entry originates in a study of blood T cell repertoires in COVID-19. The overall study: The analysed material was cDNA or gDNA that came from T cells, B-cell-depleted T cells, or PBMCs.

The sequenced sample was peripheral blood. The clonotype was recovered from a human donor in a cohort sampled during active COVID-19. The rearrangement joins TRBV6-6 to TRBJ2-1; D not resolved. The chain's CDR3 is CASSPPGNSEQFF. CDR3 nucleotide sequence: TGTGCCAGCAGTCCCCCCGGTAATAGTGAGCAGTTCTTC.